This paragraph covers one T cell receptor beta chain sequence. Its target is unknown. Indicated time point: blood 2 weeks post-SBRT. Treatment reported: 15 Gy SBRT to primary tumor, nephrectomy 4 weeks later. The tumor was a clear cell renal cell carcinoma. The method was immunoSEQ multiplex PCR; TCRdb's version includes in-frame clones alone and lacks a portion of them. Of fewer than 150,000 clones listed, more than 70% were seen once; the top ten hold 5% to 6.5%. CDR1 and CDR2 (germline): SEHNR, FQNEAQ (reference sequence). This CDR3 has 14 amino acids. The V end was cut by 4 bases, the J end by 0 bases, with 10 bases between. This sample stems from a study of radiation and T cells in renal cell carcinoma. Overall study findings and caveats: From baseline, blood top tumor clonotypes peaked at 2 weeks post-radiation. Without pretreatment biopsies, baseline tumor clonotype presence was undetermined.

The chain has TRBV7-9 and TRBJ2-7; TRBD1 or TRBD2 may be the D gene (5 bases each). This sequence originates from a woman aged 70-85 years with renal cell carcinoma. The sample here was blood, taken from a patient whose treatment included radiotherapy and nephrectomy. CDR3 residues: CASSWGPNSYEQYF. CDR3 DNA sequence: TGTGCCAGCAGCTGGGGACCGAACTCCTACGAGCAGTACTTC.